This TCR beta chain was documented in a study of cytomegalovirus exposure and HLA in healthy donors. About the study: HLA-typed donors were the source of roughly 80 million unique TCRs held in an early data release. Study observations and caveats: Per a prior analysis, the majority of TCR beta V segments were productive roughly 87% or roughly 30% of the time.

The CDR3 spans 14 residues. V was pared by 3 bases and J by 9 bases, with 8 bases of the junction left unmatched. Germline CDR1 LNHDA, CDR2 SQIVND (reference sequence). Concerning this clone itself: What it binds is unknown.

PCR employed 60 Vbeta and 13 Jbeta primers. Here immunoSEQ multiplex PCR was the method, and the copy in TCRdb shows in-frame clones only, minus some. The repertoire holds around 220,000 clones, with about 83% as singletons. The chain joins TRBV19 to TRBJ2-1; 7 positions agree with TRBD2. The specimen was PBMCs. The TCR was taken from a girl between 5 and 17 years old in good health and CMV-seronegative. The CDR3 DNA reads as TGTGCCAGTAGTATTGGGGGGGACGGTAGTGAGCAGTTCTTC. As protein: CASSIGGDGSEQFF.